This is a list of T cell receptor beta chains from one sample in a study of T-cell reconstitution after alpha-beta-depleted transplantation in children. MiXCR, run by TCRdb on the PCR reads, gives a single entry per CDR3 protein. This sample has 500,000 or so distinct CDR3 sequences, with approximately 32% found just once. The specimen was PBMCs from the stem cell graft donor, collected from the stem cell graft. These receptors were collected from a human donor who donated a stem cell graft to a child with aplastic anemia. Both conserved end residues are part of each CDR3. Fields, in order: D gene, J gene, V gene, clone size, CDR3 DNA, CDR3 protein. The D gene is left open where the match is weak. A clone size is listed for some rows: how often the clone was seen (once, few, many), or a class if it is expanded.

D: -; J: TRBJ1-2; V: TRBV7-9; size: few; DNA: TGTGCCGGCCAGCCTGGCTATTTCTATGGCTACACCTTC; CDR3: CAGQPGYFYGYTF
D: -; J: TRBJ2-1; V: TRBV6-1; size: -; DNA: TGTGCCAGCAAACTCCCAGGGACCTACAATGAGCAGTTCTTC; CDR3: CASKLPGTYNEQFF
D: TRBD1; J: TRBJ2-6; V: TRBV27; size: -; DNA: TGTGCCAGCGCGGGGGACAGGGGCTACTCTGGGGCCAACGTCCTGACTTTC; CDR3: CASAGDRGYSGANVLTF
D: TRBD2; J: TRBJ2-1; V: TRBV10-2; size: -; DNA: TGCGCCAGCAGTGAGCGTTTGCTAGCGGGAGATGAGCAGTTCTTC; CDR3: CASSERLLAGDEQFF
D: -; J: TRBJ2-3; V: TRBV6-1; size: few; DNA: TGTGCCAGCAGTGAAGCGGGTAGGGGGACTGAGTATTTT; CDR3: CASSEAGRGTEYF
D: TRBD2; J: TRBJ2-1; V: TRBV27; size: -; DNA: TGTGCCACAGCGACACTAGCGGGCCTACACAATGAGCAGTTCTTC; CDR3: CATATLAGLHNEQFF
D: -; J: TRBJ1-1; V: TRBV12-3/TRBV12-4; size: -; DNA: TGTGCCAGCAGTTTAGCCGGGGGCGAAGTGGGGACTGAAGCTTTCTTT; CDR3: CASSLAGGEVGTEAFF
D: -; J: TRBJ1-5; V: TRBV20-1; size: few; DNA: TGCAGTGCCCAAGGCGGGGGCCTCGTCCGCTCTCAGCCCCAGCATTTT; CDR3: CSAQGGGLVRSQPQHF
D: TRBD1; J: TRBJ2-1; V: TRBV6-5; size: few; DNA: TGTGCCAGCAGTTACCCCGACAGGGGGTATAACAATGAGCAGTTCTTC; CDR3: CASSYPDRGYNNEQFF
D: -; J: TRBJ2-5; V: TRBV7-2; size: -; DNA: TGTGCCAGCAGCTCCACAGTGGGGCTAGCAGAAGAGACCCAGTACTTC; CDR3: CASSSTVGLAEETQYF
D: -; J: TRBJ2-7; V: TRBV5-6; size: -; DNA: TGTGCCAGCAGCTCGACCCCCGAGGGGCAGTACTTC; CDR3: CASSSTPEGQYF
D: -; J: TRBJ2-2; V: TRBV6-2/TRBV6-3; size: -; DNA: TGTGCCAGCGGACTAACGGGGGAGCTGTTTTTT; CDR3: CASGLTGELFF
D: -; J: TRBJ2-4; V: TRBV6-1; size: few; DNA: TGTGCCAGCAAAGCCATGATGCCGGGAACACAGTACTTC; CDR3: CASKAMMPGTQYF
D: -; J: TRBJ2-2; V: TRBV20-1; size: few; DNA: TGCAGTGCTAGACCGACAGGAATTAGGACCGGGGAGCTGTTTTTT; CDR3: CSARPTGIRTGELFF
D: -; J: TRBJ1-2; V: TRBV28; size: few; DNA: TGTGCCAGCAGTGCCCGACAGGTGCCCAACTATGGCTACACCTTC; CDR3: CASSARQVPNYGYTF
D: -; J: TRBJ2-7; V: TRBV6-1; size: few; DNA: TGTGCCAGCAGCCAGGGAAGGCAGGGAAGCGCCTACGAGCAGTACTTC; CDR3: CASSQGRQGSAYEQYF
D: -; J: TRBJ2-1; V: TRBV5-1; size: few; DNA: TGCGCCAGCAGCTTGGGTGTGGTTGTGCATGAGCAGTTCTTC; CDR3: CASSLGVVVHEQFF
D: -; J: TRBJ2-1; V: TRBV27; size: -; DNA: TGTGCCAGCAGTGTATCGCGGGGCTCCTACAATGAGCAGTTCTTC; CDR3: CASSVSRGSYNEQFF
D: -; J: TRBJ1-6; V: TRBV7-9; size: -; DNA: TGTGCCAGCAGCTTAGAATTACACCCTAATTCACCCCTCCACTTT; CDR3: CASSLELHPNSPLHF
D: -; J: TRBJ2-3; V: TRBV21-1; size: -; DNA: TGTGCCAGCAGCCCCGGTCGTGTCAGGACGAGCACAGATACGCAGTATTTT; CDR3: CASSPGRVRTSTDTQYF
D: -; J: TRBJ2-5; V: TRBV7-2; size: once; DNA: TGTGCCAGCAGCTTAGCCCCAGGGGAAGAGACCCAGTACTTC; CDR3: CASSLAPGEETQYF
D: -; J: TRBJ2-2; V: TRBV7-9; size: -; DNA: TGTGCCACCACCGGGACCCGGAACACCGGGGAGCTGTTTTTT; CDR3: CATTGTRNTGELFF
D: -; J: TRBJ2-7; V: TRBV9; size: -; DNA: TGTGCCAGCAGCGTCGATTTGACGAGCATGAACGAGCAGTACTTC; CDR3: CASSVDLTSMNEQYF
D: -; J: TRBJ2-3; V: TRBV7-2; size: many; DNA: TGTGCCAGCAGCACACTCGTCGGGGGGGGACAGTTTCAGTATTTT; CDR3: CASSTLVGGGQFQYF
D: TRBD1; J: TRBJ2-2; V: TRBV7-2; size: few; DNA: TGTGCCAGCAGCTTAGTTGCCCAGGGGGCCGGGGAGCTGTTTTTT; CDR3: CASSLVAQGAGELFF
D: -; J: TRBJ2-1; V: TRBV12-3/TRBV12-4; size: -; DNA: TGTGCCAGCACCCCCCCGGGGGCAGGGACCCATGAGCAGTTCTTC; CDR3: CASTPPGAGTHEQFF
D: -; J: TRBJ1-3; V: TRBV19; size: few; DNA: TGTGCCAGTAGTGCCCTCCCTGACGGGACCTCTGGAAACACCATATATTTT; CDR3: CASSALPDGTSGNTIYF
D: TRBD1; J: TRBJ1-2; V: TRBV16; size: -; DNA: TGTGCCAGCAGCCAATCGAGGGGGCCCTCTGGCTACACCTTC; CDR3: CASSQSRGPSGYTF
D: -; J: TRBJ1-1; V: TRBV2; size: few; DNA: TGTGCCAGCAGAGAACACATGAACACTGAAGCTTTCTTT; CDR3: CASREHMNTEAFF
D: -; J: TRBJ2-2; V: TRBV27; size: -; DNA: TGTGCCAGCAGTTTAGATGGGGGAGTGTGGACCGGGGAGCTGTTTTTT; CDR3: CASSLDGGVWTGELFF
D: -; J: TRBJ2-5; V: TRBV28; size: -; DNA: TGTGCCAGCAGTTCCCTTTTTGCCCTGGCGGAAGAGACCCAGTACTTC; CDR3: CASSSLFALAEETQYF
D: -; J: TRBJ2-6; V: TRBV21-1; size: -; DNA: TGTGCCAGCAGCAAATCCGGCGTGAGCGGCAGGGCTGGGGCCAACGTCCTGACTTTC; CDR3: CASSKSGVSGRAGANVLTF
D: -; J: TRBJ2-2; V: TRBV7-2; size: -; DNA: TGTGCCAGCAGCCCGAAGGGATCGGACACCGGGGAGCTGTTTTTT; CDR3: CASSPKGSDTGELFF
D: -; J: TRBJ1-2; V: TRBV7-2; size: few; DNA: TGTGCCAGCAGCCCGGTCTCCATTAAAGGCACTGGCTACACCTTC; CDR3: CASSPVSIKGTGYTF
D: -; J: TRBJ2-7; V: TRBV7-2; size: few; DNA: TGTGCCAGCAGCTCCTCCTTGGTATTGTCCTACGAGCAGTACTTC; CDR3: CASSSSLVLSYEQYF
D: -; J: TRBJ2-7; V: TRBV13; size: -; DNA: TGTGCCAGCAGAATTGGAGGGAATCGGCACTACGAGCAGTACTTC; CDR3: CASRIGGNRHYEQYF
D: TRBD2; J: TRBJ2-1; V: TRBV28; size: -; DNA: TGTGCCAGCAGTCAAGGACTAGCGGGAACCCAGGGAATGTTCTTC; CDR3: CASSQGLAGTQGMFF
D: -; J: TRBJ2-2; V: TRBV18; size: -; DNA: TGTGCCAGCTCACCACAGGGGACATCCGGCGGGGAGCTGTTTTTT; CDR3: CASSPQGTSGGELFF
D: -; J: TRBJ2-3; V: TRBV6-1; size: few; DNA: TGTGCCAGCAGTCTCACCGGAGGGACCACAGATACGCAGTATTTT; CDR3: CASSLTGGTTDTQYF
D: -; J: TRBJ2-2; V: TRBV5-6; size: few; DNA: TGTGCCAGCAGCTTTGGGAGAACCGGGGAGCTGTTTTTT; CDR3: CASSFGRTGELFF
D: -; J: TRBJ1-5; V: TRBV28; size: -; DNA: TGTGCCAGCAGTTTGGCAGGGGTAGAAAGCAATCAGCCCCAGCATTTT; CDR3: CASSLAGVESNQPQHF
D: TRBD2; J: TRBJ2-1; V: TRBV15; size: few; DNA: TGTGCCACCAGCAGGACGACTAGCGGGGTCGACAATGAGCAGTTCTTC; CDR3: CATSRTTSGVDNEQFF
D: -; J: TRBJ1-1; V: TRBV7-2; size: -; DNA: TGTGCCACCAGCCCAAGGGTGAACACTGAAGCTTTCTTT; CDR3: CATSPRVNTEAFF
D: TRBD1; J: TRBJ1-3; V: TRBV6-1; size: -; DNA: TGTGCCAGCAGAGGGACAGGGCTCTCTGGAAACACCATATATTTT; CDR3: CASRGTGLSGNTIYF
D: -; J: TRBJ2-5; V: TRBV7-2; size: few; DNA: TGTGCCAGCAGCCCAGGGGACACCACGACCCAAGAGACCCAGTACTTC; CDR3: CASSPGDTTTQETQYF
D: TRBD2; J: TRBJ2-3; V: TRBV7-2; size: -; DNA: TGTGCCAGCAGCTTGACCGGGACTAGCGGGAGTGGAGATACGCAGTATTTT; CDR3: CASSLTGTSGSGDTQYF
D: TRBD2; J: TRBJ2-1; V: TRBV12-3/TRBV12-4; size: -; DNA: TGTGCCAGCAGACTGACTAGCGGAGACTACAATGAGCAGTTCTTC; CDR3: CASRLTSGDYNEQFF
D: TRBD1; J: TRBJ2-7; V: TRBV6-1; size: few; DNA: TGTGCCAGCAGCCGGGGACAGGGGGCCTCCTACGAGCAGTACTTC; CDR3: CASSRGQGASYEQYF
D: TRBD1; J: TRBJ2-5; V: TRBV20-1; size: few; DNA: TGCAGTGCTGGGACAGGGGGGCAAGAGACCCAGTACTTC; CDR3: CSAGTGGQETQYF
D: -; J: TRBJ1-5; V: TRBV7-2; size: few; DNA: TGTGCCAGCAGCTTAGCCTTCTATAGCAATCAGCCCCAGCATTTT; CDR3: CASSLAFYSNQPQHF
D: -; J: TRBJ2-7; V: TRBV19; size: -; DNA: TGTGCCAGTAGCTACGTGGGGCAGGGCTCCTACGAGCAGTACTTC; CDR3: CASSYVGQGSYEQYF
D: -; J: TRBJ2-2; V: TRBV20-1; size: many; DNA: TGCAGTGCTAGAGGCTCCCGGGACTCCCGGTCCGGGGAGCTGTTTTTT; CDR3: CSARGSRDSRSGELFF